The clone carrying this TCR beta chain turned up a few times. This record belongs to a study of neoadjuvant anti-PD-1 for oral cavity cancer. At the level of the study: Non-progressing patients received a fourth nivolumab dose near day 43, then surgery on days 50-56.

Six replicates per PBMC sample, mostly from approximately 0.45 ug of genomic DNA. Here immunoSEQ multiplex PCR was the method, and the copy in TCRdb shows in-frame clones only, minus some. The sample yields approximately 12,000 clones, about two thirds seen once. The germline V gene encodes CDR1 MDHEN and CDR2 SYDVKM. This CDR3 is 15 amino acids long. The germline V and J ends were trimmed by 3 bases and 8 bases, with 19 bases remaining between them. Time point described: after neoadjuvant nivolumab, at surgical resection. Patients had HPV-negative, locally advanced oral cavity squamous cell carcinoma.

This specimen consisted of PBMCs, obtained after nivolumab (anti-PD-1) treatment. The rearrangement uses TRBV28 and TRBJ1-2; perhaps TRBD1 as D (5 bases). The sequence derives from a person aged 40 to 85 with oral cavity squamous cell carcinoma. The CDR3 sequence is CASSFDSLADWGYTF. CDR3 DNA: TGTGCCAGCAGTTTCGACAGTCTTGCTGATTGGGGCTACACCTTC.